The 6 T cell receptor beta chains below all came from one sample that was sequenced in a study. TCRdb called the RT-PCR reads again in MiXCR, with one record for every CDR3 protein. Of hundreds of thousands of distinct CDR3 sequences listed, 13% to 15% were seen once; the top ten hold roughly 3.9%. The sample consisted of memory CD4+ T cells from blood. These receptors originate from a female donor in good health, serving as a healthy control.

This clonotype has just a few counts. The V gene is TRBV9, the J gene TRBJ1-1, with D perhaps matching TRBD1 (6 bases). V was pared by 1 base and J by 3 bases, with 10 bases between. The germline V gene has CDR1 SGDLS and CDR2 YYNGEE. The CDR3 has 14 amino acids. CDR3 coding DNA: TGTGCCAGCAGCGTAATGGGGGCCGACACTGAAGCTTTCTTT. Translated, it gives CASSVMGADTEAFF.

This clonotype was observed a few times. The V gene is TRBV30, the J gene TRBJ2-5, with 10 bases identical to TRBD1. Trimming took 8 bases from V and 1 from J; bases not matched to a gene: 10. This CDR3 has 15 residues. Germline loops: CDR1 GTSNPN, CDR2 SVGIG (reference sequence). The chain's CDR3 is CAGDRGRTIQETQYF. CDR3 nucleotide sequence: TGTGCCGGGGACAGGGGACGGACCATCCAAGAGACCCAGTACTTC.

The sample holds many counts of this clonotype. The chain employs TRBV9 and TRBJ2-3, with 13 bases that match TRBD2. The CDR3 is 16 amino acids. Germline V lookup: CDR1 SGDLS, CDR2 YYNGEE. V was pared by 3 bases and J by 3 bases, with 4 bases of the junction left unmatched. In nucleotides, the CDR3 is TGTGCCAGCAGCGGGACTAGCGGGAGCGGTACAGATACGCAGTATTTT. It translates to CASSGTSGSGTDTQYF.

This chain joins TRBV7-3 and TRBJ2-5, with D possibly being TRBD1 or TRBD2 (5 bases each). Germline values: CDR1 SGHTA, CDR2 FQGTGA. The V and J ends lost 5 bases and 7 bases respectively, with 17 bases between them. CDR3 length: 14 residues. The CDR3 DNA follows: TGTGCCAGCAGCCGCACACGGGATCAGGGGACCCAGTACTTC. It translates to CASSRTRDQGTQYF.

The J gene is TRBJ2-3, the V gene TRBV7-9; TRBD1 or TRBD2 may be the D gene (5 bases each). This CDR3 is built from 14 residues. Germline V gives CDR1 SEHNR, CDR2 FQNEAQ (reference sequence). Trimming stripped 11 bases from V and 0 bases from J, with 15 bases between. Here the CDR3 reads CAAGWGSSTDTQYF. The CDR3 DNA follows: TGTGCCGCCGGGTGGGGGTCCAGCACAGATACGCAGTATTTT.

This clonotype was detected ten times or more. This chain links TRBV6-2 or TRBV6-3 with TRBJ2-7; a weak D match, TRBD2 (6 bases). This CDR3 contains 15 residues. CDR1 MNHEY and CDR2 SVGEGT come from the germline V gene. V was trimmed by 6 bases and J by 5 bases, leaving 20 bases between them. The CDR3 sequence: CASSRGGEGAHEQYF. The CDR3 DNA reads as TGTGCCAGCAGCCGCGGAGGGGAAGGGGCCCACGAGCAGTACTTC.